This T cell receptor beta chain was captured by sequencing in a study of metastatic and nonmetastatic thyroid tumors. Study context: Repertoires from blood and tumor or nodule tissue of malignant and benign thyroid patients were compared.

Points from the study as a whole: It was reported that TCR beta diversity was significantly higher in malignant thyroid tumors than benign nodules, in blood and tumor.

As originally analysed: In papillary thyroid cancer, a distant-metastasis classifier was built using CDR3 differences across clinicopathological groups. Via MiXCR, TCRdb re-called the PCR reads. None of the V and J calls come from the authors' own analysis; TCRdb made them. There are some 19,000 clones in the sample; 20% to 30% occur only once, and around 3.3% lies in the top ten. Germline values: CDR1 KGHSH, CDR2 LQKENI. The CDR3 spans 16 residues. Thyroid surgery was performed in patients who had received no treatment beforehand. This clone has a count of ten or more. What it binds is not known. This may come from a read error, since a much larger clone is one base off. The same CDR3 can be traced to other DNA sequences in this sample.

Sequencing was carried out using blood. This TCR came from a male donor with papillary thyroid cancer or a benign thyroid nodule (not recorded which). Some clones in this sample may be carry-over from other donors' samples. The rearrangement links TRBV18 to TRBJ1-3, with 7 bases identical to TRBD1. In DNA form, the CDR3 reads TGCGCCAGCTCACCAACGAGGGGGCAATCTGGAAACACCATATATTTT. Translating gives CASSPTRGQSGNTIYF.